The count of the clone carrying this TCR beta chain is one. In the original workflow: From reference gene primer amplification, estimates of nucleated cell counts were derived. This table comes from immunoSEQ multiplex PCR, and its TCRdb copy is limited to in-frame clones, with some not included. V, J and clone size are those of that table, while D and trimming were read from the DNA. The sample includes 180,000 or so clones, about 78% of them seen just once. This sample is drawn from a study of blood T cell repertoires in COVID-19. Study details: Sites across the United States, Italy and Spain contributed samples from acute and convalescent COVID-19. In each case, the material was cDNA or gDNA derived from T cells, B-cell-depleted T cells, or PBMCs.

Germline lookup yields CDR1 LNHDA and CDR2 SQIVND (reference sequence). CDR3 size: 17 residues. Deletions cut 3 bases from V and 1 base from J, with 18 bases between. The chain couples TRBV19 to TRBJ1-1, with D unclear. Sequencing used peripheral blood. This clonotype originated in a woman in her forties or fifties with active or convalescent COVID-19. The CDR3 coding sequence is TGTGCCAGTAGTATCCTTGCGGTCGGCGCTCAGAACACTGAAGCTTTCTTT. Translated: CASSILAVGAQNTEAFF.